These 4 T cell receptor beta chains originate from one sample sequenced in a study of cytomegalovirus exposure and HLA in healthy donors. Use of 60 Vbeta and 13 Jbeta primers characterized the PCR. Libraries were prepared by immunoSEQ multiplex PCR; TCRdb keeps only in-frame clonotypes and omits some of them. In the table there are 140,000 or so clones, approximately 72% of which are singletons. Sequencing used PBMCs. These receptors all come from a man aged 35 to 55 in good health and CMV-seronegative.

The chain is built from TRBV19 and TRBJ2-1, with 9 bases lining up with TRBD2. CDR1 LNHDA and CDR2 SQIVND come from the germline V gene (reference sequence). The V segment lost 3 bases and the J segment 8 bases; nucleotides outside the gene matches: 11. The CDR3 has 16 residues. The CDR3 spells CASSIPGGRARDEQFF. CDR3 bases: TGTGCCAGTAGTATCCCGGGCGGGAGGGCAAGGGATGAGCAGTTCTTC.

The chain recombines TRBV25-1 with TRBJ1-2; unclear D gene. V lost 0 bases, J lost 4 bases, and 9 bases lay in between. This CDR3 comprises 14 residues. Germline V gives CDR1 MGHDK, CDR2 SYGVNS. DNA for the CDR3: TGTGCCAGCAGTGAATACACAGATCTCTATGGCTACACCTTC. Protein product: CASSEYTDLYGYTF.

J is TRBJ2-7 and V is TRBV30, with D tentatively TRBD2 (6 bases). The CDR3 runs 13 residues. V lost 2 bases, J lost 11 bases, and 19 bases lay in between. Germline values: CDR1 GTSNPN, CDR2 SVGIG (reference sequence). The CDR3 protein is CAWSRPGAEVEYF. Here the CDR3 DNA reads TGTGCCTGGAGTAGACCGGGAGCTGAAGTGGAGTACTTC.

This clone has only a few counts. The V call is TRBV4-3, the J call TRBJ2-7; possible D gene TRBD2, 7 bases. Germline V CDR1 and CDR2: LGHNA, YSLEER. Trimming stripped 6 bases from V and 5 bases from J, with 23 bases between. The CDR3 has 16 amino acids. The CDR3 loop is CASRGGGGSLFDEQYF. The CDR3 DNA sequence: TGCGCCAGCAGGGGAGGGGGGGGGTCGTTATTCGACGAGCAGTACTTC.